This record looks at one TCR beta chain sequence and its context. The antigen remains unidentified. The data originate from a study of T cell repertoires in cytomegalovirus infection. The wider study: HLA-B-restricted CMV epitopes that are well studied, plus recently identified HLA-C-restricted ones, were used by the study. Indications came from public TCR beta signatures; they pointed to CMV infection and to a matching HLA type.

Study findings and constraints: Adding up the frequency of public TCR beta families identified people who carried CMV plus the relevant HLA. Within the response measured ex vivo, HLA-C-restricted CMV-specific TCR beta clonotypes were dominant.

TCRdb recomputed calls from the reads with MiXCR, one row per CDR3 protein. This sample has hundreds of thousands of distinct CDR3 sequences, with 31% found just once. The CDR3 has 12 residues. Germline CDR1 DFQATT, CDR2 SNEGSKA (reference sequence). The V end lost 1 base, the J end lost 5 bases, and 8 bases lay between the germline ends. The chain has TRBV20-1 and TRBJ1-1; D gene unclear. The sequencing here drew on cultured CD8+ T cells from PBMCs, taken from culture after CMV antigen stimulation. This clonotype originated in a human donor in good health (CMV status not recorded). Some clones in this sample may be carry-over from other donors' samples. The CDR3 bases are TGCAGTGCTAGAGGTGACTGGACTGAAGCTTTCTTT. Protein sequence: CSARGDWTEAFF.